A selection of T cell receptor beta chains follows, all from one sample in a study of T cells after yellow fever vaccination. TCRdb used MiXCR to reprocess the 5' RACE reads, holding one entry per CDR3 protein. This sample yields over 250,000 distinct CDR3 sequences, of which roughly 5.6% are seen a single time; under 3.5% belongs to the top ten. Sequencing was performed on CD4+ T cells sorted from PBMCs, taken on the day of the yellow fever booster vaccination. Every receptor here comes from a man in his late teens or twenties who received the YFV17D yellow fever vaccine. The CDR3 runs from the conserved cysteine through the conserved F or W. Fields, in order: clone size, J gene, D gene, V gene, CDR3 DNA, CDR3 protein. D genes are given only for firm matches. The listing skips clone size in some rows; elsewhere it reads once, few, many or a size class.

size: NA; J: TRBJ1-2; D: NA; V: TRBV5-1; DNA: TGCGCCAGCAGCTTGGCCTGGGGGGACTACACCTTC; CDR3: CASSLAWGDYTF
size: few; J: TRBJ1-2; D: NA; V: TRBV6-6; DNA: TGTGCCAGCACCGACCCCCCTGGAACCTATGGCTACACCTTC; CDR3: CASTDPPGTYGYTF
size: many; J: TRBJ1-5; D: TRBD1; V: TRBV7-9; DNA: TGTGCCAGCAGCCCCGGGACAGCTAATCAGCCCCAGCATTTT; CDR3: CASSPGTANQPQHF
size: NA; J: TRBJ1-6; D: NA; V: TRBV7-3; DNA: TGTGCCAGCAGTAAATCACCCCTCCACTTT; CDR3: CASSKSPLHF
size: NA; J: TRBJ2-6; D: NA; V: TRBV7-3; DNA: TGTGCCAGCAGTTTAACCGGGACGCCCTCTGGGGCCAACGTCCTGACTTTC; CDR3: CASSLTGTPSGANVLTF
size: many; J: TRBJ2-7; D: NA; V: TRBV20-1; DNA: TGCAGTGCTAGAGAAAACTCCTACGAGCAGTACTTC; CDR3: CSARENSYEQYF
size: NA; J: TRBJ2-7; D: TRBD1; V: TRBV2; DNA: TGTGCCAGCAGAGACAGGGGGTTCGAGCAGTACTTC; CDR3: CASRDRGFEQYF
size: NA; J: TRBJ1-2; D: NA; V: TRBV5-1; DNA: TGCGCCAGCAGCTTGCCCAACATAGGGTTGCGCGGCTACACCTTC; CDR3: CASSLPNIGLRGYTF
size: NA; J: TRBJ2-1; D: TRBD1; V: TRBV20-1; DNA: TGCAGTGCTGGACGGGTCCTAGGGGGCCGGGGATACAATGAGCAGTTCTTC; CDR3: CSAGRVLGGRGYNEQFF
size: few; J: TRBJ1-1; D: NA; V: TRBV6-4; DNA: TGTGCCAGCAGCGCTTCAGGTTACACTGAAGCTTTCTTT; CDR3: CASSASGYTEAFF
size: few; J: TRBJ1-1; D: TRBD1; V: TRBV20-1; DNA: TGCAGTGCTCGAGGACAGGGAAAGCGTGAAGCTTTCTTT; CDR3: CSARGQGKREAFF
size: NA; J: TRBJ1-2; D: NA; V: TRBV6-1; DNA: TGTGCCAGCAGTGAAGCCTCGTTGGGGGCGGGCTATGGCTACACCTTC; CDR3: CASSEASLGAGYGYTF
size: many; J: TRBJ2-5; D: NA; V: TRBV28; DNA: TGTGCCAGCAGTACCCGGGGGAAAGAGACCCAGTACTTC; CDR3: CASSTRGKETQYF
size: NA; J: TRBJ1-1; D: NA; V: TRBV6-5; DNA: TGTGCCAGCAGTTACATCAGGGTGGTTCCCACTGAAGCTTTCTTT; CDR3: CASSYIRVVPTEAFF
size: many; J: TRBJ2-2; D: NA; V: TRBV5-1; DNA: TGCGCCAGCAGCTTTAGGCAGCCCGGGGAGCTGTTTTTT; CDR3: CASSFRQPGELFF
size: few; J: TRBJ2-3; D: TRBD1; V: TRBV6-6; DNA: TGTGCCAGCAGTTCAAGGGGGCTCACAGATACGCAGTATTTT; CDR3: CASSSRGLTDTQYF
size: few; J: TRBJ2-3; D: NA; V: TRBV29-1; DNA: TGCAGCGTTGAAGAAAAGTGGGGTGGGTTTGATACGCAGTATTTT; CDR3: CSVEEKWGGFDTQYF
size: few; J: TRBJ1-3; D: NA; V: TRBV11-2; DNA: TGTGCCAGCAGCCGGACCGGGACCTCGATGGGAAACACCATATATTTT; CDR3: CASSRTGTSMGNTIYF
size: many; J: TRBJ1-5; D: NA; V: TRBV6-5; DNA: TGTGCCAGCAGTTACTCAGCAGTGAACAATCAGCCCCAGCATTTT; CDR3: CASSYSAVNNQPQHF
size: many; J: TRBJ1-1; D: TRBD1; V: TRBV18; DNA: TGTGCCAGCTCACGGGGACAGCTGAACACTGAAGCTTTCTTT; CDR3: CASSRGQLNTEAFF
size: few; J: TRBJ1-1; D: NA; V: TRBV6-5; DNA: TGTGCCAGCAGTTACGGGCAATTCATGAACACTGAAGCTTTCTTT; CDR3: CASSYGQFMNTEAFF
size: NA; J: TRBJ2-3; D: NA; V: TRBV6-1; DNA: TGTGCCAGTTTCTACAGGGTAGCAGATACGCAGTATTTT; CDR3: CASFYRVADTQYF
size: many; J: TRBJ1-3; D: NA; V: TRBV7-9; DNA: TGTGCCAGCAGTCCCACCTTGTCTGGAAACACCATATATTTT; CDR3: CASSPTLSGNTIYF
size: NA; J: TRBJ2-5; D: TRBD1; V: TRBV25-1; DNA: TGTGCCAGCAGTCCCGGGACAGGGTTTATCGAGACCCAGTACTTC; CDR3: CASSPGTGFIETQYF
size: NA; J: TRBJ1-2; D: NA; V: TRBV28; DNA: TGTGCCAGCAGACAGGGTTTTAACTATGGCTACACCTTC; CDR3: CASRQGFNYGYTF
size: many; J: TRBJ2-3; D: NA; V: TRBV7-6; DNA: TGTGCCAGCAGCGTTCGAGGGGCAGATACGCAGTATTTT; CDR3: CASSVRGADTQYF
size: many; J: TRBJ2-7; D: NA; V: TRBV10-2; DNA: TGCGCCAGCAGTGAGTCGTACGAGCAGTACTTC; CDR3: CASSESYEQYF
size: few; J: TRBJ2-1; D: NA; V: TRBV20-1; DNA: TGCAGTGCTAGAGATATTGGTAACTACAATGAGCAGTTCTTC; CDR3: CSARDIGNYNEQFF
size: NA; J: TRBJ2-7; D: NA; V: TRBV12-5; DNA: TGTGCTAGTGGTCCCGTATACGAGCAGTACTTC; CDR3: CASGPVYEQYF
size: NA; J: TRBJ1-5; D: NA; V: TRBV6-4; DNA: TGTGCCAGCAGTGACACTGTAGGGCAGCCCCAGCATTTT; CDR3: CASSDTVGQPQHF
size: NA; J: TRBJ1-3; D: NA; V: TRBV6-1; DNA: TGTGCCAGCAGTGCGATGGGCAGGTCCGGAAACACCATATATTTT; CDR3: CASSAMGRSGNTIYF
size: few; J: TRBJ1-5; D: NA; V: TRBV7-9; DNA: TGTGCCAGCAGCTTGGCCGGACAGCAGCTAAATCAGCCCCAGCATTTT; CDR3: CASSLAGQQLNQPQHF
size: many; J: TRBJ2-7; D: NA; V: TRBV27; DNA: TGTGCCAGCAGCTTGAGGGGGATAAACTCCTACGAGCAGTACTTC; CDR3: CASSLRGINSYEQYF
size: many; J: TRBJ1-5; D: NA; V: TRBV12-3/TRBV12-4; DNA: TGTGCCAGCAGTTTCTCACCTGCTTATAGCAATCAGCCCCAGCATTTT; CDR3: CASSFSPAYSNQPQHF
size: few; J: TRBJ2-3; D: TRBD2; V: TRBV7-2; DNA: TGTGCCAGCAGCTTATATAGCGGGGTTCCGCCCTCACCGGTAACAGATACGCAGTATTTT; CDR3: CASSLYSGVPPSPVTDTQYF
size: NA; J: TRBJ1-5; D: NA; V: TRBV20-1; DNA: TGCAGTGCTAGACCGACCTACGGTGGGCCCCAGCATTTT; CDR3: CSARPTYGGPQHF
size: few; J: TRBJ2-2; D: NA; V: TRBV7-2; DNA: TGTGCCAGCAGCCCCCTGGGGGGGGCCTCCGGGGAGCTGTTTTTT; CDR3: CASSPLGGASGELFF
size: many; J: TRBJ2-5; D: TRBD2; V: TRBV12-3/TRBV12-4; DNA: TGTGCCAGCAGTTTCAGTAGCGGGGGAGCAACACGGAAGACCCAGTACTTC; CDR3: CASSFSSGGATRKTQYF
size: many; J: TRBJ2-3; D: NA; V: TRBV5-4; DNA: TGTGCCAGCAGCTCAGCTCTAGGCCGCACAGATACGCAGTATTTT; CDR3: CASSSALGRTDTQYF
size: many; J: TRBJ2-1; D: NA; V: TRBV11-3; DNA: TGTGCCAGCAGCTTAGAGGGGGCTTACAATGAGCAGTTCTTC; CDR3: CASSLEGAYNEQFF
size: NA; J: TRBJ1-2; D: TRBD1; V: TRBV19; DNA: TGTGCCAGTAGTATCTGGGACAGGGGGAGTTTTGGCTACACCTTC; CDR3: CASSIWDRGSFGYTF
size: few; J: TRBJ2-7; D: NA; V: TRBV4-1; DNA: TGCGCCAGCAGCCAAGAGGCCCGGGGACTTCCCTACGAGCAGTACTTC; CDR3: CASSQEARGLPYEQYF
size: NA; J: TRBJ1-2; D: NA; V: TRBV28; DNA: TGTGCCAGCAGTTATGGGGCGGCGGGGGCGACTTCTGGCTACACCTTC; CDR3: CASSYGAAGATSGYTF
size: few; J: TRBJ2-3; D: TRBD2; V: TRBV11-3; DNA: TGTGCCAGCAGCCGCCGGGGGGGCATCACAGATACGCAGTATTTT; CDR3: CASSRRGGITDTQYF
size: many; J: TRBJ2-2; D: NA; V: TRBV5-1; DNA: TGCGCCAGCAGCTTGGTTCGGAGCGGGGAGCTGTTTTTT; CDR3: CASSLVRSGELFF
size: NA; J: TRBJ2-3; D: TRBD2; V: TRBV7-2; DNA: TGTGCCAGCAGCCGTCCCAGCGGGGGAGTGAGCACAGATACGCAGTATTTT; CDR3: CASSRPSGGVSTDTQYF
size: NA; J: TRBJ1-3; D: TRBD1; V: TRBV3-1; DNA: TGTGCCAGCAGCACCCGGACAGGGGACGCCGGAAACACCATATATTTT; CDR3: CASSTRTGDAGNTIYF
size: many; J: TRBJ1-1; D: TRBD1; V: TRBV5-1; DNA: TGCGCCAGCAGCGGATTACAGGGGATTGGCACTGAAGCTTTCTTT; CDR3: CASSGLQGIGTEAFF
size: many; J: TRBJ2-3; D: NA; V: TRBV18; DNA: TGTGCCAGCTCACCCCCTGAGGGGCGTGGCACAGATACGCAGTATTTT; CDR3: CASSPPEGRGTDTQYF
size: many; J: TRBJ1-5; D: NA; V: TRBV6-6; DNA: TGTGCCAGCAGTTACATCCCTGAAGATCGAGGGGCCCAGCCCCAGCATTTT; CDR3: CASSYIPEDRGAQPQHF
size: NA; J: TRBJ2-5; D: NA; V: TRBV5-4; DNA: TGTGCCAGCCGGAGCTGGACTGCCAGGGAGACCCAGTACTTC; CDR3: CASRSWTARETQYF
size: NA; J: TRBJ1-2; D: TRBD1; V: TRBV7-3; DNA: TGTGCCAGCAGCTTAATGGGCCGGACAGGGGATGGCTACACCTTC; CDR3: CASSLMGRTGDGYTF
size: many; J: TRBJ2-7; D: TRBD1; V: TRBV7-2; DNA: TGTGCCAGCAGCTTAGGGGGACAGTGGGCCTACGAGCAGTACTTC; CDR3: CASSLGGQWAYEQYF